Given below is one T cell receptor beta chain in context. Which antigen it targets is not known. No per-base quality is available; no much larger clone lies one base away. Spanning cysteine to phenylalanine, the CDR3 consists of 14 amino acids. Here the CDR3 DNA is all that survives: 42 bases in frame from base 1. As encoded in the germline V gene (reference sequence), CDR1 is GTSNPN while CDR2 is SVGIG. V is clipped by 4 bases and J by 2 bases, and the sequence between their germline boundaries is 13 bases long. For TCRbeta CDR3 sequencing, genomic DNA from the sorted cells was extracted using the QIAGEN DNeasy Blood and Tissue Kit. Through immunoSEQ, high-throughput TCRbeta CDR3 sequencing was done commercially, including PCR amplification with internal controls and bias correction. The source study handled its data this way. Unique productive TCRbeta sequences were defined by CDR3 nucleotide sequence when primers matched and otherwise by CDR3 amino acid sequence together with Vbeta and Jbeta genes. Sequences were defined as donor-reactive when expanded at least 5-fold in CFSE-low cells versus unstimulated cells and present at a frequency of at least 0.01% in CFSE-low cells. Jensen-Shannon divergence calculated on the top 100 TCRbeta sequences ranked by frequency was used to measure repertoire divergence. For samples with multiple sequencing runs, sorting error was corrected in each run separately before the runs were combined. The source is immuneACCESS, and TCRdb retained only in-frame sequences with V and J called. Part of the clones is not carried over; for the studies checked, unresolved V genes explain less than half of this, and the remainder is unexplained. V and J calls and clone size come straight from that table; D and trimming were deduced from the DNA. The sample yields about 44,000 clones; just under 97% were counted once. Approximately 0.39% of the sample goes to the ten largest clones.

The source of the sample is a study of Tregs in tolerant kidney transplant recipients (dated by TCRdb to about 2019). Background for the entire study: Additional Treg samples were obtained from a roughly three-day mixed lymphocyte reaction with belatacept, with some samples followed by a 5-day donor restimulation, before recipient CD4+CD25+CD127- cells were sorted. During sorting of primary belatacept mixed lymphocyte reaction cultures, recipient cells were distinguished from donor cells with antibodies. The study used TCRbeta sequencing to identify donor-specific regulatory T cells before combined kidney and bone marrow transplantation, then tracked those cells after transplant. TCRbeta repertoire sequencing was used in 3 healthy controls to compare several methods for expanding Tregs specific for an allogeneic donor. Results and caveats for the whole study, not just this receptor: Expanding Tregs with activated donor B cells appeared to identify the most biologically relevant and donor-specific TCRbeta repertoire. Because the study included only a small number of patients, the results must be confirmed in larger populations and under other immunosuppression protocols. Biological reproducibility was not examined directly, but technical replication error appeared to be minimal.

Blood from healthy controls was obtained either as purchased buffy coats or from healthy volunteers. Healthy control blood was processed to PBMCs by Ficoll density gradient and cryopreserved, and patient PBMCs were collected before and after transplant. The sample consisted of Tregs from blood cultured with allogeneic cells. The sequence is built from TRBV30 and TRBJ2-3; the D gene assignment is ambiguous. This TCR was sampled from a human donor in good health. The CDR3 protein: CAWTRARVTDTQYF. The nucleotide sequence is TGTGCCTGGACTAGAGCTCGGGTCACAGATACGCAGTATTTT. The variable domain in full, with residues beyond the CDR3 obtained from the reference TRBV30 and TRBJ2-3 genes, is SQTIHQWPATLVQPVGSPLSLECTVEGTSNPNLYWYRQAAGRGLQLLFYSVGIGQISSEVPQNLSASRPQDRQFILSSKKLLLSDSGFYLCAWTRARVTDTQYFGPGTRLTVL.